This T cell receptor beta chain was identified during a study of T cells in Graves' hyperthyroidism and ophthalmopathy. This clonotype was counted only a few times. Its specificity is unknown. Findings and limits, study-wide: A 13 V-J signature model discriminated ophthalmopathy versus stable hyperthyroidism.

Using RNA transcripts as the source, TCR beta CDR3 regions were amplified. When the TCR CDR3 underwent first-round RT-PCR, the HTBI primer set was used. TCRdb ran MiXCR on the multiplex PCR reads and lists one entry per CDR3 protein. The sample lists hundreds of thousands of distinct CDR3 sequences, around 38% occurring once. Graves' hyperthyroidism is called stable when ophthalmopathy does not progress within 18 months. Hyperthyroidism was newly diagnosed in patients aged 18 to 65 (duration under 2 months). The TCR was taken from a man younger than 35 with Graves' hyperthyroidism. Source material: blood.

CDR3 bases: TGTGCCAGCAGCCAAGGGGGTCGTGGCCAGCCCCAGCATTTT. Translated: CASSQGGRGQPQHF. The rearrangement joins TRBV12-3 or TRBV12-4 to TRBJ1-5, with D tentatively TRBD1 (6 bases). V was cut by 6 bases and J by 7 bases, with 16 bases left in between. CDR3 size: 14 residues.